The T cell receptor (beta chain) described here comes from a study of CD8 T cells in Susac syndrome. Overall study results and limits: The CD4+ T cell repertoires in Susac syndrome did not show any clonal expansion.

An amount of RNA that ranged from roughly 0.45 to 1 ug was reverse transcribed with random hexamers. It was immunoSEQ multiplex PCR that amplified TCR beta CDR3 across 54 Vbeta and 13 Jbeta. TCRdb used MiXCR to reprocess the immunoSEQ multiplex PCR reads, holding one entry per CDR3 protein. Among about 170,000 distinct CDR3 sequences listed, approximately 94% were seen once. As for this clonotype: Its antigen is still unknown.

What was sequenced was CD4+ T cells from PBMCs. The sequence was obtained from a human donor with Susac syndrome.

The CDR3 region is CASSQGREAFF. CDR3 nucleotide sequence: TGTGCCAGCAGCCAGGGTCGTGAAGCTTTCTTT. The chain is built from TRBV3-1 and TRBJ1-1; D uncertain. This CDR3 has 11 amino acids. Trimming cost V 3 bases and J 7 bases, with 6 bases left between them. Germline loops: CDR1 LGHDT, CDR2 YNNKEL (reference sequence).